Detailed here is one T cell receptor beta chain. Its antigen is currently unknown. Generated by immunoSEQ multiplex PCR, the TCRdb table keeps only in-frame clones and is missing some. The profile shows tens of thousands of clones, more than 70% of them singletons. This sample stems from a study of OX40 agonist ivuxolimab in advanced cancers. Turning to the study itself: Ivuxolimab, an antibody acting as an agonist of OX40 (CD134), was used to treat patients. Of mixed ages from roughly 23 to 80 and averaging roughly 60 years, the group was approximately 80% male. The study, taken as a whole, reports: Averaging showed that CD8+ T cells had more expanded clones than CD4+ did.

Per germline, CDR1 LGHNA and CDR2 YNFKEQ. CDR3 length equals 15 residues. V dropped 1 base and J dropped 6 bases, with 15 bases sitting between them. The sequencing used CD4+ or CD8+ T cells sorted from blood, collected in a trial of the OX40 agonist ivuxolimab. The receptor was derived from an adult with an advanced solid tumor such as melanoma, head and neck, liver or kidney cancer. The chain has TRBV4-2 and TRBJ1-2; D may be TRBD1 (6 bases). CDR3 in amino acids: CASSQGYREVNGYTF. The CDR3 DNA is TGTGCCAGCAGCCAAGGATACAGGGAGGTAAATGGCTACACCTTC.